This T cell receptor beta chain was profiled in a study of T cell responses to AZD1222 COVID-19 vaccine. The CDR3 loop spans 19 amino acids. Germline values: CDR1 MGHRA, CDR2 YSYEKL. Trimming removed 2 bases from V and 0 bases from J, with 20 bases in between. As concerns this clone: No antigen is known for it.

Broader study findings: Two AZD1222 administrations were followed by greater Spike-specific TCR breadth and depth.

Measured with immunoSEQ multiplex PCR; TCRdb has only the in-frame clones, and not every one. In the table there are around 150,000 clones, around nine tenths of which are singletons. The TCR comes from an adult in good health. V gene TRBV4-1 combines with J gene TRBJ1-5, with a tentative D call TRBD1 (6 bases). The specimen comprised peripheral blood, sampled on day 0 of AZD1222 vaccination. CDR3 nucleotide sequence: TGCGCCAGCAGCCAATTCAGTGGCAGGGGAGGGGGTAGCAATCAGCCCCAGCATTTT. It translates to CASSQFSGRGGGSNQPQHF.